Following are 30 T cell receptor beta chains from one sample sequenced in a study of neurological immune-mediated disorders (dated by TCRdb to the late 2010s). The method was 5' RACE. For sequencing, an Illumina HiSeq 2500 was employed. Using fastp at Q25 and MiXCR, TCRdb reprocessed the public reads and kept productive beta chains. Rows merge per CDR3 protein into single entries with the most common DNA and genes. The sample table shows tens of thousands of distinct CDR3 sequences, and around 3.4% are seen once. Of the sample, just under 3% falls within the top ten clones. The sequencing input was PBMCs. The receptors were sampled from a woman aged 50 to 60 with multiple sclerosis.

This clonotype has at least ten counts. This sequence joins TRBV7-2 and TRBJ2-7; D is undetermined. The V gene lost 3 bases and the J gene lost 1 base, with 4 bases spanning the gap. This CDR3 contains 12 residues. Per the germline V gene, CDR1 is SGHTA and CDR2 is FQGNSA. CDR3 residues: CASSFLSYEQYF. CDR3 coding DNA: TGTGCCAGCAGCTTTCTATCCTACGAGCAGTACTTC. Using reference TRBV7-2 and TRBJ2-7 for the parts outside the CDR3, the full variable domain is GAGVSQSPSNKVTEKGKDVELRCDPISGHTALYWYRQSLGQGLEFLIYFQGNSAPDKSGLPSDRFSAERTGGSVSTLTIQRTQQEDSAVYLCASSFLSYEQYFGPGTRLTVT.

Ten or more counts support this clonotype. The gene calls are TRBV20-1 and TRBJ1-1; D gene uncertain. The V gene lost 3 bases and the J gene lost 1 base, with 9 bases spanning the gap. CDR1 DFQATT and CDR2 SNEGSKA come from the germline V gene (reference sequence). The CDR3 totals 13 residues. The CDR3 nucleotides read TGCAGTGCTAGGTTTATAGGGAACACTGAAGCTTTCTTT. The encoded protein is CSARFIGNTEAFF.

This clonotype was counted many times. CDR3 sequence: CASSQDPGQGKISPLHF. In nucleotides, the CDR3 is TGCGCCAGCAGCCAAGATCCGGGACAGGGGAAAATTTCACCCCTCCACTTT. The rearrangement links TRBV4-3 to TRBJ1-6; TRBD1 agrees at 10 bases. This CDR3 has 17 amino acids. CDR1 is LGHNA, CDR2 YSLEER, per germline. V was clipped by 0 bases and J by 9 bases; unmatched bases: 8.

The table lists this clonotype with many counts. The chain is built from TRBV20-1 and TRBJ2-2; TRBD2 matches 16 bases. Germline CDR1 is DFQATT and CDR2 is SNEGSKA (reference sequence). J was trimmed by 6 bases and V by 5 bases; bases with no gene match: 3. The CDR3 runs to 15 residues. The CDR3 reads CSAPGTSGGAGELFF. CDR3 DNA sequence: TGCAGTGCTCCTGGGACTAGCGGGGGGGCCGGGGAGCTGTTTTTT.

This clonotype was observed many times. The chain uses TRBV12-3 or TRBV12-4 and TRBJ2-2; D gene unclear. The CDR3 totals 14 residues. V lost 0 bases to trimming and J lost 5 bases, with 7 bases between them. The CDR3 region has the DNA TGTGCCAGCAGTTTAGCGGGGTGGACCGGGGAGCTGTTTTTT. This translates into CASSLAGWTGELFF.

In this sample, this clonotype turned up many times. This chain links TRBV7-2 with TRBJ2-3; 11 bases fit TRBD2. This CDR3 contains 15 residues. V dropped 3 bases and J dropped 6; count of bases not matched to a gene: 5. The germline gives CDR1 SGHTA, CDR2 FQGNSA. This CDR3 is CASSLAPSGRDTQYF. The CDR3 nucleotides are TGTGCCAGCAGCTTGGCGCCTAGCGGGAGGGATACGCAGTATTTT.

This clonotype was found many times. This rearrangement joins TRBV14 to TRBJ1-1, with D perhaps matching TRBD1 (5 bases). V was shortened by 5 bases and J by 3 bases, with 16 bases between the two germline ends. From germline, CDR1 is SGHDN and CDR2 FVKESK. This CDR3 spans 15 amino acids. The CDR3 region is CASSVLGIGDTEAFF. The CDR3 bases are TGTGCCAGCAGCGTTCTCGGGATAGGGGACACTGAAGCTTTCTTT.

Many counts were recorded for this clonotype. This chain links TRBV9 with TRBJ2-7; D is ambiguous. Trimming left V 3 bases short and J 0 bases short, with 7 bases between. Germline V gene lookup returns CDR1 SGDLS and CDR2 YYNGEE. CDR3 length: 13 residues. The chain's CDR3 is CASSGRGSYEQYF. The CDR3 nucleotides read TGTGCCAGCAGCGGCCGTGGCTCCTACGAGCAGTACTTC.

This clonotype was observed at least ten times. A read error may explain this, as a much larger clone is one base away. The chain recombines TRBV7-2 with TRBJ2-4; 15 nucleotides align to TRBD2. The germline gives CDR1 SGHTA, CDR2 FQGNSA. The CDR3 sequence is 16 residues long. After removal of 5 bases from V and 10 bases from J, the junction contained 9 bases not matched to a gene. CDR3 nucleotides: TGTGCCAGCAGCCGGACTAGCGGGGGGGCACAGAAAATTCAGTACTTC. This encodes CASSRTSGGAQKIQYF.

The sample holds many counts of this clonotype. The CDR3, as DNA: TGCAGTGCTAGAATGGGAGGGGCGTACGGCTATGGCTACACCTTC. It encodes CSARMGGAYGYGYTF. The rearrangement uses TRBV20-1 and TRBJ1-2; D might be TRBD1 (5 bases). CDR3 length: 15 amino acids. V was pared by 2 bases and J by 4 bases, with 17 bases between. From germline, CDR1 is DFQATT and CDR2 SNEGSKA (reference sequence).

This clonotype has ten or more counts. This chain links TRBV7-2 with TRBJ2-2; 8 positions match TRBD1. This CDR3 region has 16 residues. The germline CDR1 and CDR2 sequences are SGHTA and FQGNSA. With V trimmed by 6 bases and J by 6 bases, 12 bases remained unmatched. CDR3 bases: TGTGCCAGCAGTCTAGCCGGACAGGGTAACGCCGGGGAGCTGTTTTTT. Its protein is CASSLAGQGNAGELFF.

At least ten counts were recorded for this clonotype. The chain has TRBV21-1 and TRBJ1-4; the table's D gene call, TRBD1, was not cross checked with the DNA. TRBV21-1 is termed a pseudogene. The CDR3 runs to 17 residues. CDR3 in DNA: TGTGCCAGCAGCAAAGAAGACAGGGCTGAAACTAATGAAAAACTGTTTTTT. Amino acid sequence: CASSKEDRAETNEKLFF.

At least ten counts were recorded for this clonotype. The chain has TRBV7-2 and TRBJ1-3, with D unresolved. This CDR3 has 16 amino acids. Trimming cost V 5 bases and J 0 bases, with 14 bases left between them. Germline loops: CDR1 SGHTA, CDR2 FQGNSA. CDR3 sequence: CASSPSQGYSGNTIYF. CDR3 sequence (DNA): TGTGCCAGCAGCCCGTCCCAAGGGTACTCTGGAAACACCATATATTTT. The full variable domain, its missing parts supplied by reference TRBV7-2 and TRBJ1-3, is GAGVSQSPSNKVTEKGKDVELRCDPISGHTALYWYRQSLGQGLEFLIYFQGNSAPDKSGLPSDRFSAERTGGSVSTLTIQRTQQEDSAVYLCASSPSQGYSGNTIYFGEGSWLTVV.

This clonotype was observed at least ten times. CDR3 sequence (DNA): TGCGCCAGCAGCTTCGGGGGGGGGCAGTCCGAGACCCAGTACTTC. Protein product: CASSFGGGQSETQYF. The chain recombines TRBV5-1 with TRBJ2-5; the match to TRBD2 covers 8 bases. There are 15 residues in the CDR3. Trimming cost V 2 bases and J 5 bases; bases outside gene matches: 8. The germline CDR1 and CDR2 sequences are SGHRS and YFSETQ. Filled out from reference TRBV5-1 and TRBJ2-5, the complete variable domain reads KAGVTQTPRYLIKTRGQQVTLSCSPISGHRSVSWYQQTPGQGLQFLFEYFSETQRNKGNFPGRFSGRQFSNSRSEMNVSTLELGDSALYLCASSFGGGQSETQYFGPGTRLLVL.

This clonotype was counted ten times or more. CDR3 loop: CASSPGQGTSTDTQYF. DNA of the CDR3: TGCGCCAGCAGCCCTGGTCAGGGAACGAGCACAGATACGCAGTATTTT. The chain uses TRBV5-1 and TRBJ2-3, with a possible D match to TRBD1 (5 bases). From germline, CDR1 is SGHRS and CDR2 YFSETQ. V lost 4 bases and J lost 0, with 15 bases in between. The length of the CDR3 is 16 residues.

Ten or more counts support this clonotype. This chain connects TRBV27 to TRBJ2-5; D assignment may be TRBD1 or TRBD2 (6 bases each). Trimming left V 5 bases short and J 6 bases short, with 22 bases between. The CDR3 length is 16 residues. The germline CDR1 and CDR2 sequences are MNHEY and SMNVEV (reference sequence). CDR3 loop: CASSPNSEGGSQTQYF. CDR3 nucleotide sequence: TGTGCCAGCAGTCCAAACTCCGAGGGGGGCAGTCAGACCCAGTACTTC.

This clonotype was seen many times. The rearrangement links TRBV29-1 to TRBJ2-2, with D tentatively TRBD1 (6 bases). V lost 4 bases and J 1 base, leaving 7 bases between the germline ends. CDR3 size: 13 residues. Germline values: CDR1 SQVTM, CDR2 ANQGSEA. For the CDR3, the DNA is TGCAGCGTTGGCAGGGGGAACACCGGGGAGCTGTTTTTT. Its translation: CSVGRGNTGELFF.

This clonotype appeared many times. The chain joins TRBV7-9 to TRBJ2-1; 11 nucleotides align to TRBD2. CDR1 and CDR2 (germline): SEHNR, FQNEAQ (reference sequence). The V and J ends lost 6 bases and 10 bases, in that order; junction bases with no gene match: 26. The CDR3 runs 20 residues. CDR3 sequence (DNA): TGTGCCAGCAGTCTGAACCCGAGGACAGCTCTAGCGGGGGGCACTCGGGAGCAGTTCTTC. Its translation: CASSLNPRTALAGGTREQFF.

This clonotype was observed many times. This chain links TRBV28 with TRBJ1-2; 8 nucleotides agree with TRBD1. The CDR3 extends over 18 amino acids. CDR1 and CDR2 (germline): MDHEN, SYDVKM. After removal of 6 bases from V and 2 bases from J, the junction contained 17 bases not matched to a gene. The CDR3 sequence is CASSPRGRLGYPNYGYTF. CDR3 nucleotide sequence: TGTGCCAGCAGCCCCAGGGGGCGGTTAGGGTATCCAAACTATGGCTACACCTTC.

This clonotype has ten or more counts. The genes are TRBV7-2 and TRBJ2-7; D not resolved. The V gene lost 5 bases and the J gene lost 5 bases, with 7 bases spanning the gap. Germline lookup yields CDR1 SGHTA and CDR2 FQGNSA. This CDR3 contains 11 residues. The CDR3 bases are TGTGCCAGCAGCACACGGAACGAGCAGTACTTC. The encoded protein is CASSTRNEQYF.

This clonotype was counted ten times or more. The rearrangement uses TRBV24-1 and TRBJ2-1, with D possibly being TRBD1 or TRBD2 (5 bases each). CDR3 length: 16 amino acids. Germline CDR1 is KGHDR and CDR2 is SFDVKD. V was cut by 3 bases and J by 0 bases, with 11 bases left in between. CDR3 DNA sequence: TGTGCCACCAGTGATGGGACCCGTGGCTCCTACAATGAGCAGTTCTTC. As protein: CATSDGTRGSYNEQFF.

This clonotype was counted ten times or more. The V and J genes are TRBV6-5 and TRBJ2-3; TRBD1 agrees at 8 bases. This CDR3 region has 15 residues. The V and J ends lost 3 bases and 2 bases, in that order; junction bases with no gene match: 4. CDR1 is MNHEY and CDR2 is SVGAGI in the germline V gene. The CDR3: CASSYSTGDTDTQYF. For the CDR3, the DNA is TGTGCCAGCAGTTATTCGACAGGGGACACAGATACGCAGTATTTT.

This clonotype was seen many times. V is TRBV15 and J is TRBJ2-2, with D perhaps TRBD1 (5 bases). The CDR3 covers 16 residues. Germline CDR1 is LNHNV and CDR2 is YYDKDF (reference sequence). Trimming shortened V by 4 bases and J by 5 bases, and 17 bases separated the two germline ends. CDR3 DNA: TGTGCCACCAGCAACCCAGTGTCCAGGGTGACCGGGGAGCTGTTTTTT. Residues: CATSNPVSRVTGELFF.

About this clonotype: A much larger clonotype is one base distant, so this may be a read error. The chain carries TRBV6-5 and TRBJ2-5, with D perhaps TRBD2 (6 bases). The CDR3 spans 13 residues. The ends were cut back, 8 bases at V and 10 bases at J, with 20 bases in the middle. Germline V lookup: CDR1 MNHEY, CDR2 SVGAGI. CDR3 sequence: CASSPGMAGNQYF. The CDR3 DNA is TGTGCCAGCTCCCCGGGGATGGCGGGAAACCAGTACTTC.

This clonotype was found many times. This sequence joins TRBV15 and TRBJ2-5; D unclear. The CDR3 is made up of 14 amino acids. CDR1 LNHNV and CDR2 YYDKDF come from the germline V gene (reference sequence). The V end was cut by 0 bases, the J end by 2 bases, with 7 bases between. The CDR3 sequence: CATSRDPAQETQYF. CDR3 nucleotide sequence: TGTGCCACCAGCAGAGATCCGGCACAAGAGACCCAGTACTTC.

This clonotype was seen repeatedly, ten times or more. Here the CDR3 reads CASSLIDTQYF. The CDR3 DNA reads as TGTGCCAGCAGCTTGATTGATACGCAGTATTTT. The chain uses TRBV7-2 and TRBJ2-3; D is uncertain. CDR1 is SGHTA, CDR2 FQGNSA, per germline. With 3 bases removed from V and 6 bases from J, the gap between germline ends came to 4 bases. The length of the CDR3 is 11 residues. Full variable domain (missing parts from reference TRBV7-2 and TRBJ2-3): GAGVSQSPSNKVTEKGKDVELRCDPISGHTALYWYRQSLGQGLEFLIYFQGNSAPDKSGLPSDRFSAERTGGSVSTLTIQRTQQEDSAVYLCASSLIDTQYFGPGTRLTVL.

This clonotype appeared many times. This chain uses TRBV20-1 with TRBJ1-2, with a tentative D call TRBD1 (6 bases). V gave up 6 bases and J gave up 2 bases, with 19 bases separating them. CDR1 is DFQATT, CDR2 SNEGSKA, per germline (reference sequence). The CDR3 contains 15 residues. The CDR3 coding sequence is TGCAGTGCGGAACGACGAGGGGGGGGGAACTATGGCTACACCTTC. Translated, it gives CSAERRGGGNYGYTF.

This clonotype was seen a few times. The chain is built from TRBV3-1 and TRBJ2-6, with no clear D. The CDR3 consists of 16 residues. In germline, CDR1 is LGHDT, CDR2 YNNKEL (reference sequence). Trimming removed 0 bases at V and 0 bases at J, with 6 bases between. Written as DNA, the CDR3 is TGTGCCAGCAGCCAAGACCACCTCTCTGGGGCCAACGTCCTGACTTTC. It encodes CASSQDHLSGANVLTF. Full variable domain (outside the CDR3, taken from reference TRBV3-1 and TRBJ2-6): DTAVSQTPKYLVTQMGNDKSIKCEQNLGHDTMYWYKQDSKKFLKIMFSYNNKELIINETVPNRFSPKSPDKAHLNLHINSLELGDSAVYFCASSQDHLSGANVLTFGAGSRLTVL.

This clonotype was observed many times. This sequence joins TRBV7-9 and TRBJ2-7, with no clear D. Trimming left V 5 bases short and J 6 bases short, with 11 bases between. The germline V gene has CDR1 SEHNR and CDR2 FQNEAQ (reference sequence). This CDR3 spans 12 amino acids. The DNA for the CDR3 is TGTGCCAGCAGCCCCGAGGTTCCCGAGCAGTACTTC. This translates into CASSPEVPEQYF.

This clonotype was seen ten or more times. The J gene is TRBJ2-6, the V gene TRBV20-1; D uncertain. V lost 4 bases, J lost 4 bases, and 2 bases lay in between. In germline, CDR1 is DFQATT, CDR2 SNEGSKA (reference sequence). The CDR3 length is 11 residues. The CDR3 DNA reads as TGCAGTGCTAACGGGGCCAACGTCCTGACTTTC. Protein sequence: CSANGANVLTF.